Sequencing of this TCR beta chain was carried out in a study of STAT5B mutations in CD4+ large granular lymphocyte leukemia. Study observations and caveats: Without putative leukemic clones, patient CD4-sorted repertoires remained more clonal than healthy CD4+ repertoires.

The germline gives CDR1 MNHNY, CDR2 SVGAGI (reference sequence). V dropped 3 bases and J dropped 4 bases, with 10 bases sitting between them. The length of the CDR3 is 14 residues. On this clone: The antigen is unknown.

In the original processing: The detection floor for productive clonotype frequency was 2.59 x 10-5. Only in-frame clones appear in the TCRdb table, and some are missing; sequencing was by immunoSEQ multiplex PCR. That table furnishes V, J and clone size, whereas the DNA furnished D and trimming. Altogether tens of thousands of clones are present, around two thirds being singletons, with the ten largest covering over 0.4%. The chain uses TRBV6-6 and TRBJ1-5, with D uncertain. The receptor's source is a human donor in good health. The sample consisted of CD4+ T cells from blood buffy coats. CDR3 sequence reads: CASSYDWGNQPQHF. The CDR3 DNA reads TGTGCCAGCAGTTATGATTGGGGTAATCAGCCCCAGCATTTT.